This is a list of T cell receptor beta chains from one sample in a study of human T cells and chemical hapten exposure. Each CDR3 protein gets one entry after TCRdb re-called the RACE reads with MiXCR. The top ten clones hold under 7% of a sample with 330,000 or so distinct CDR3 sequences, around 6% of them seen once. The input for sequencing was whole blood, taken in connection with sensitization to the hapten diphenylcyclopropenone (DPC). Receptors originate from a young woman with alopecia areata. Some clones in this sample may be carry-over from other donors' samples. Both conserved end residues are part of each CDR3. Fields, in order: V gene, clone size, D gene, J gene, CDR3 DNA, CDR3 protein. The D gene is left open where the match is weak. Not every row has a clone size; where given, it reads once, few, many or a size class.

TRBV5-1	many	.	TRBJ2-3	TGCGCCAGCAGCTTGACAACAGGCACAGATACGCAGTATTTT	CASSLTTGTDTQYF
TRBV2	.	TRBD1	TRBJ2-7	TGTGCCAGCAACCCCCGGGGACAGGGCGAGCAGTACTTC	CASNPRGQGEQYF
TRBV5-8	many	.	TRBJ2-3	TGTGCCAGCAGCTACGACCTGGGGCAGACAGATACGCAGTATTTT	CASSYDLGQTDTQYF
TRBV20-1	many	TRBD1	TRBJ1-2	TGCAGTGCCACGGACAGGCCAATCTATGGCTACACCTTC	CSATDRPIYGYTF
TRBV28	.	.	TRBJ2-1	TGTGCCAGCAGTTTACCGGACAATGAGCAGTTCTTC	CASSLPDNEQFF
TRBV6-5	many	.	TRBJ1-4	TGTGCCAGCACAACAGGGCGAGAAAAACTGTTTTTT	CASTTGREKLFF
TRBV27	.	.	TRBJ1-1	TGTGCCAGCAGTTTAGTCACGGGGACTGAAGCTTTCTTT	CASSLVTGTEAFF
TRBV28	many	.	TRBJ1-3	TGTGCCAGCAGTTTGGCGCAGGGACCCACTGGAAACACCATATATTTT	CASSLAQGPTGNTIYF
TRBV29-1	many	TRBD1	TRBJ1-6	TGCAGCGCCGCCGACAGGGCGGATTCACCCCTCCACTTT	CSAADRADSPLHF
TRBV12-3/TRBV12-4	many	.	TRBJ1-5	TGTGCCAGCAGTTTAGCGGGGAGCGACCGACAGCCCCAGCATTTT	CASSLAGSDRQPQHF
TRBV11-2	few	.	TRBJ2-5	TGTGCCAGCAGCTTATACGGGGTAGAGACCCAGTACTTC	CASSLYGVETQYF
TRBV24-1	many	TRBD1	TRBJ1-1	TGTGCCACCAGTGAGCGGGACAGGGCAGAAGCTTTCTTT	CATSERDRAEAFF
TRBV6-4	many	.	TRBJ2-1	TGTGCCAGCAGTAGACTAGTGGGGGCCCATGAGCAGTTCTTC	CASSRLVGAHEQFF
TRBV5-1	.	.	TRBJ1-1	TGCGCCAGCAGCTTAGGGGACGAGAACACTGAAGCTTTCTTT	CASSLGDENTEAFF
TRBV5-1	.	TRBD2	TRBJ2-3	TGCGCCAGCAGATATCAGCGGGGGGCTTACACAGATACGCAGTATTTT	CASRYQRGAYTDTQYF
TRBV28	few	.	TRBJ1-5	TGTGCCAGCAGTATAGAACAGGGATATCAGCCCCAGCATTTT	CASSIEQGYQPQHF
TRBV2	.	.	TRBJ1-1	TGTGCCAGCAGTGCGACACTCTCGAACACTGAAGCTTTCTTT	CASSATLSNTEAFF
TRBV7-9	few	.	TRBJ2-5	TGTGCCAGCAGCTTAGAAGCGACAGTCACAGAGACCCAGTACTTC	CASSLEATVTETQYF
TRBV6-5	.	.	TRBJ1-1	TGTGCCAGCATCCCCTCGGCGGTAGAAGGTGAAGCTTTCTTT	CASIPSAVEGEAFF
TRBV12-3/TRBV12-4	.	TRBD1	TRBJ1-6	TGTGCCAGCAGTTGGACAGGGCCAGAGAATTCACCCCTCCACTTT	CASSWTGPENSPLHF
TRBV5-1	.	TRBD1	TRBJ2-1	TGCGCCAGCAGCAAGGACAGGGGGTACAATGAGCAGTTCTTC	CASSKDRGYNEQFF
TRBV7-8	few	.	TRBJ2-1	TGTGCCAGCAGCTTAGGAGGGTCCCCGACCCCCAATGAGCAGTTCTTC	CASSLGGSPTPNEQFF
TRBV2	many	TRBD1	TRBJ2-4	TGTGCCAGCAGCCCCAATTTTGGGACAGGGAGCGACAAAAACATTCAGTACTTC	CASSPNFGTGSDKNIQYF
TRBV12-3/TRBV12-4	many	.	TRBJ1-5	TGTGCCAGCAGTGGGGGTAATAGCAATCAGCCCCAGCATTTT	CASSGGNSNQPQHF
TRBV6-5	.	.	TRBJ2-6	TGTGCCATCAGGGGTTCTGGGGCCAACGTCCTGACTTTC	CAIRGSGANVLTF
TRBV6-5	few	.	TRBJ1-2	TGTGCCAGCAGCAGGGGTTTTGGCTACACCTTC	CASSRGFGYTF
TRBV6-5	many	.	TRBJ1-1	TGTGCCACCAAACTCAGCAGGGGAAACACTGAAGCTTTCTTT	CATKLSRGNTEAFF
TRBV20-1	.	TRBD1	TRBJ1-3	TGCAGTGTCCCGGACAGGGACTCTGGAAACACCATATATTTT	CSVPDRDSGNTIYF
TRBV7-2	few	.	TRBJ2-5	TGTGCCAGCAGCTTATCTACCTACGGGGGCACCCAAGAGACCCAGTACTTC	CASSLSTYGGTQETQYF
TRBV2	many	.	TRBJ1-2	TGTGCCAGCAGTGCGAACGCTAACTATGGCTACACCTTC	CASSANANYGYTF
TRBV5-4	few	.	TRBJ2-5	TGTGCCAGCAGTATACTCCTTCAAGAGACCCAGTACTTC	CASSILLQETQYF
TRBV6-5	.	.	TRBJ1-6	TGTGCCAGCAGTGCACAAAAGAATTCACCCCTCCACTTT	CASSAQKNSPLHF
TRBV27	many	TRBD1	TRBJ2-3	TGTGCCAGCAAAAGGACAGGGACCGATACGCAGTATTTT	CASKRTGTDTQYF
TRBV7-9	many	TRBD2	TRBJ2-3	TGTGCCAGCAGCTCGGGACTAGCGGGGGAAGGCACAGATACGCAGTATTTT	CASSSGLAGEGTDTQYF
TRBV4-3	many	.	TRBJ2-1	TGCGCCAGCAGCCAAGAAGGTGGGAGTACCTACAATGAGCAGTTCTTC	CASSQEGGSTYNEQFF
TRBV5-1	.	TRBD1	TRBJ2-2	TGCGCCAGCAGAGGGGTATTCGGGACAGCACTTGACGCCGGGGAGCTGTTTTTT	CASRGVFGTALDAGELFF
TRBV3-1	many	.	TRBJ2-5	TGTGCCAGCAGCCTCCTCACCCCGGCGGAAGAGACCCAGTACTTC	CASSLLTPAEETQYF
TRBV5-4	few	.	TRBJ2-2	TGTGCCAGCAGCCGGGAAAGGGCCGGCACCGGGGAGCTGTTTTTT	CASSRERAGTGELFF
TRBV5-4	many	.	TRBJ2-7	TGTGCCAGCAGCCGCACCCGGGACAACTCCTACGAGCAGTACTTC	CASSRTRDNSYEQYF
TRBV10-3	many	.	TRBJ2-7	TGTGCCATCAGTGCCCCTCCCGGGGGCGCTTCCTACGAGCAGTACTTC	CAISAPPGGASYEQYF